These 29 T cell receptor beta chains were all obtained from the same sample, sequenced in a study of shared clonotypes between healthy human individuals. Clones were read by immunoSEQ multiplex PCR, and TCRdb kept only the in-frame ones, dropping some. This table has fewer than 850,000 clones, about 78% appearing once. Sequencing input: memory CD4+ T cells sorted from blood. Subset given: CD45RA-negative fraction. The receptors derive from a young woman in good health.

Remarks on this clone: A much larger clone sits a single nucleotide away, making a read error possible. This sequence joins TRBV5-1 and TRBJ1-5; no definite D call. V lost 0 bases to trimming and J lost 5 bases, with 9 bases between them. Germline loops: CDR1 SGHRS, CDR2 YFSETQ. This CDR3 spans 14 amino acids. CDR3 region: CASSLDGGHQPQHF. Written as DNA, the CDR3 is TGCGCCAGCAGCTTGGACGGAGGCCATCAGCCCCAGCATTTT.

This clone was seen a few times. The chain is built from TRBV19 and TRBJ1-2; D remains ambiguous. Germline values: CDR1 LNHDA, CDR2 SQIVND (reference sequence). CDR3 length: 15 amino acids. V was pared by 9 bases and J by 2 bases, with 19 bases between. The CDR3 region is CASTTRSGRNYGYTF. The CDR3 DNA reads TGTGCCAGCACAACGCGGTCTGGCCGAAACTATGGCTACACCTTC.

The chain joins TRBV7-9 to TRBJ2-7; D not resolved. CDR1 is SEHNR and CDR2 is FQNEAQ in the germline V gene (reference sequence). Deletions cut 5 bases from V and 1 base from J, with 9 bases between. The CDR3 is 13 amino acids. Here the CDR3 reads CASSPAESYEQYF. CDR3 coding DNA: TGTGCCAGCAGCCCCGCAGAATCCTACGAGCAGTACTTC.

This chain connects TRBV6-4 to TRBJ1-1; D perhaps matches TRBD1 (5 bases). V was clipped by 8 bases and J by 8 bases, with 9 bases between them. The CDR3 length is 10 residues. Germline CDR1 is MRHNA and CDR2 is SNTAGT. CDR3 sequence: CASLRQEAFF. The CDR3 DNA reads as TGTGCCAGCCTTAGACAGGAAGCTTTCTTT.

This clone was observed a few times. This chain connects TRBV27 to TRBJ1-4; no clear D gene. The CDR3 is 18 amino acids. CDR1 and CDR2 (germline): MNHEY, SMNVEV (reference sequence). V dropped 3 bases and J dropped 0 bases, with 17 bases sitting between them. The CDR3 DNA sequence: TGTGCCAGCAGTTTTCGGACTCCCAATACTGCAACTAATGAAAAACTGTTTTTT. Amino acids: CASSFRTPNTATNEKLFF.

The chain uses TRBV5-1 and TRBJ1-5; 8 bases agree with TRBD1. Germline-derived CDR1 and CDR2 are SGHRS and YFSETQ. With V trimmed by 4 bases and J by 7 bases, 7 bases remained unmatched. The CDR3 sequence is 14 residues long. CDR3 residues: CASSLDRGEQPQHF. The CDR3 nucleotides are TGCGCCAGCAGCCTTGACAGGGGTGAGCAGCCCCAGCATTTT. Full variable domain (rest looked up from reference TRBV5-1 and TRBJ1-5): KAGVTQTPRYLIKTRGQQVTLSCSPISGHRSVSWYQQTPGQGLQFLFEYFSETQRNKGNFPGRFSGRQFSNSRSEMNVSTLELGDSALYLCASSLDRGEQPQHFGDGTRLSIL.

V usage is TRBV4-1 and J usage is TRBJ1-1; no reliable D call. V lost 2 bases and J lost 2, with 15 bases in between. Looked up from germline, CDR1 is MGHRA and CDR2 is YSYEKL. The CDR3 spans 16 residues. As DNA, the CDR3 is TGCGCCAGCAGCCAACGAATTTGGGAGGGAAACACTGAAGCTTTCTTT. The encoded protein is CASSQRIWEGNTEAFF.

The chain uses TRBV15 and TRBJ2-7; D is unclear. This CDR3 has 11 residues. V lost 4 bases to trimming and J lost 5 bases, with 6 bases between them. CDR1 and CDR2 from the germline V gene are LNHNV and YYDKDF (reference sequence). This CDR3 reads CATSTGDEQYF. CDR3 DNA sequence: TGTGCCACCAGCACTGGTGACGAGCAGTACTTC.

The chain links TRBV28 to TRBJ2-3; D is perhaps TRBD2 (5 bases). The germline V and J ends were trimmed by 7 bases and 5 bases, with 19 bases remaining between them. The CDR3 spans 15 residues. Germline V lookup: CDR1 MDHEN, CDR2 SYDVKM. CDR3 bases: TGTGCCAGCACCTTTGGAGGAAGAGTGGTAGATACGCAGTATTTT. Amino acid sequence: CASTFGGRVVDTQYF.

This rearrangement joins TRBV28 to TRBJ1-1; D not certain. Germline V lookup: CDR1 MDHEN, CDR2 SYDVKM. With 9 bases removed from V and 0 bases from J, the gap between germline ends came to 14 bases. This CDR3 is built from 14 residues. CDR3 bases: TGTGCCAGTGTGAATGGGGTCCTGAACACTGAAGCTTTCTTT. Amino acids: CASVNGVLNTEAFF.

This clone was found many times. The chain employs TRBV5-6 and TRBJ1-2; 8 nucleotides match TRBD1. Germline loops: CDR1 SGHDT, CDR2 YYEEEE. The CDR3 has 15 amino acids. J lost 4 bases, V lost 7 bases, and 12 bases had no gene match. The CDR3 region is CASGRTGSLPYGYTF. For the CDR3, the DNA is TGTGCCAGCGGCCGGACAGGGTCATTGCCCTATGGCTACACCTTC.

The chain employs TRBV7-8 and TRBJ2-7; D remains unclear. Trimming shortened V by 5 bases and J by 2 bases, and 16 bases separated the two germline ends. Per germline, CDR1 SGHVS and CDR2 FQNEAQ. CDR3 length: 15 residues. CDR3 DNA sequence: TGTGCCAGCAGCCGTCTTCCAGGTAATGCCTACGAGCAGTACTTC. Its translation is CASSRLPGNAYEQYF. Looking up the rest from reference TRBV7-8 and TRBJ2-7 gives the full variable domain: GAGVSQSPRYKVAKRGQDVALRCDPISGHVSLFWYQQALGQGPEFLTYFQNEAQLDKSGLPSDRFFAERPEGSVSTLKIQRTQQEDSAVYLCASSRLPGNAYEQYFGPGTRLTVT.

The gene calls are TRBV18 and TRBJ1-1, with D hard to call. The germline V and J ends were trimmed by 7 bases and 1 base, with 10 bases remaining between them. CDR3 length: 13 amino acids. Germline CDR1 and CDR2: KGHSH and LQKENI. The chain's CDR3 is CASLGGSNTEAFF. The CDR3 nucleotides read TGTGCCAGCTTAGGAGGTTCGAACACTGAAGCTTTCTTT.

The CDR3 here is CSVERITQPTDTQYF. CDR3 DNA: TGCAGCGTTGAACGGATAACCCAGCCCACAGATACGCAGTATTTT. The gene calls are TRBV29-1 and TRBJ2-3, with unresolved D. V shed 2 bases and J shed 2 bases, with 14 bases lying between them. CDR3 length equals 15 residues. Germline V gives CDR1 SQVTM, CDR2 ANQGSEA.

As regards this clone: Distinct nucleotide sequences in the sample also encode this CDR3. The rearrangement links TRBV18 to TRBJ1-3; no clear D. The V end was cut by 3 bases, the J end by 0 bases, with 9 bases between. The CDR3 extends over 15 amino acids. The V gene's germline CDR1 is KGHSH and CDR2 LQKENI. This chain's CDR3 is CASSPSGSSGNTIYF. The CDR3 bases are TGTGCCAGCTCACCTAGCGGGAGCTCTGGAAACACCATATATTTT. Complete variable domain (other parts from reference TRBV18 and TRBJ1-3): NAGVMQNPRHLVRRRGQEARLRCSPMKGHSHVYWYRQLPEEGLKFMVYLQKENIIDESGMPKERFSAEFPKEGPSILRIQQVVRGDSAAYFCASSPSGSSGNTIYFGEGSWLTVV.

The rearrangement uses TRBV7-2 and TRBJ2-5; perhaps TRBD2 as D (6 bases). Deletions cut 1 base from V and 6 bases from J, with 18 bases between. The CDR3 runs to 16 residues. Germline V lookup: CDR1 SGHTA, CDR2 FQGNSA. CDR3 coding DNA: TGTGCCAGCAGCTTAGAAGTGACTAGTCTTTCGAAGACCCAGTACTTC. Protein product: CASSLEVTSLSKTQYF.

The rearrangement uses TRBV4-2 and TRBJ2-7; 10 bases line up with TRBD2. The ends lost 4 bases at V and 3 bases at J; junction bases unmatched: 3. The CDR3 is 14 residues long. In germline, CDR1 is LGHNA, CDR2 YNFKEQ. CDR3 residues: CASSPSGSIYEQYF. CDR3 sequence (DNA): TGTGCCAGCAGCCCTAGCGGGAGTATCTACGAGCAGTACTTC.

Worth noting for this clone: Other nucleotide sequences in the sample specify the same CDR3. The CDR3 is CASSPDREETQYF. CDR3 coding DNA: TGTGCCAGCTCACCAGACAGGGAAGAGACCCAGTACTTC. V and J are TRBV18 and TRBJ2-5, with 7 nucleotides matching TRBD1. Trimming at V came to 2 bases and at J to 3 bases, leaving 0 bases not matched to a gene. Germline V lookup: CDR1 KGHSH, CDR2 LQKENI. The CDR3 runs to 13 residues.

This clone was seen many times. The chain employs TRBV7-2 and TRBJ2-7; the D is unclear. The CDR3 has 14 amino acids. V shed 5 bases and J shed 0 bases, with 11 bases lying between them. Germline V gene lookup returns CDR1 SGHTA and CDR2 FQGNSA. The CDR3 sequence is CASSPMGTSYEQYF. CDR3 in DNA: TGTGCCAGCAGCCCCATGGGCACCTCCTACGAGCAGTACTTC.

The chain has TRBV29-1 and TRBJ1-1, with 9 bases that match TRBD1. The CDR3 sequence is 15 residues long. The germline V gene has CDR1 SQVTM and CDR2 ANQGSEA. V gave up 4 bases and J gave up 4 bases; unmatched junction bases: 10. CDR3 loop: CSVGTGADMGTEAFF. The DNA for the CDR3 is TGCAGCGTTGGGACAGGGGCGGATATGGGCACTGAAGCTTTCTTT.

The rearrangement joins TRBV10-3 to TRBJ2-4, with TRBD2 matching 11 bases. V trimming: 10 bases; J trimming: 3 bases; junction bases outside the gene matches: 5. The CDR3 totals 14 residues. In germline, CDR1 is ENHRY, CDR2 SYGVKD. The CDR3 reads CATGLAGNKNIQYF. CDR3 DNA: TGTGCCACCGGACTAGCGGGCAACAAAAACATTCAGTACTTC.

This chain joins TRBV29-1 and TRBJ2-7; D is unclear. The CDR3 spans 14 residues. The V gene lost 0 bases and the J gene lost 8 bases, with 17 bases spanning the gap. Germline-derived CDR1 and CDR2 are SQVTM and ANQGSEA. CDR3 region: CSVEDSERLSKQYF. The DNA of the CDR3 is TGCAGCGTTGAAGATTCCGAACGTCTCTCCAAGCAGTACTTC.

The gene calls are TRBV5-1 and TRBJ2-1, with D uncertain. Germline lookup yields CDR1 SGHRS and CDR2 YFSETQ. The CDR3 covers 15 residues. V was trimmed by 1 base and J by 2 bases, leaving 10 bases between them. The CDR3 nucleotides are TGCGCCAGCAGCTTGTTGGCAGGCCCCTACAATGAGCAGTTCTTC. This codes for CASSLLAGPYNEQFF.

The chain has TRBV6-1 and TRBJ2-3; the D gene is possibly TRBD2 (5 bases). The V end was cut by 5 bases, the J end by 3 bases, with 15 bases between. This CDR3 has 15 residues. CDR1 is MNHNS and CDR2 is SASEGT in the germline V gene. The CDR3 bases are TGTGCCAGCAGTCGAGCGGCCAAGGTTACAGATACGCAGTATTTT. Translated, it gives CASSRAAKVTDTQYF.

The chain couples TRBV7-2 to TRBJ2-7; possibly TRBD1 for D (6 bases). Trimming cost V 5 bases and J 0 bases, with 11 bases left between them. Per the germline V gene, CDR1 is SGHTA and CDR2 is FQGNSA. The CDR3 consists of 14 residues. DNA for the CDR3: TGTGCCAGCAGCCCTATACAGGGCTCCTACGAGCAGTACTTC. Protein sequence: CASSPIQGSYEQYF. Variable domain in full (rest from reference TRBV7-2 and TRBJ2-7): GAGVSQSPSNKVTEKGKDVELRCDPISGHTALYWYRQSLGQGLEFLIYFQGNSAPDKSGLPSDRFSAERTGGSVSTLTIQRTQQEDSAVYLCASSPIQGSYEQYFGPGTRLTVT.

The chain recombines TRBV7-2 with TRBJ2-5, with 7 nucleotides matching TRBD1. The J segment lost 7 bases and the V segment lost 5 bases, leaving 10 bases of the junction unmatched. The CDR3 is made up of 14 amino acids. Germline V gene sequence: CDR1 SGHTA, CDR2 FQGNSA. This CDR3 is CASSLQGYLRTQYF. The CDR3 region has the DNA TGTGCCAGCAGCCTACAGGGGTACCTTAGGACCCAGTACTTC.

CDR3 sequence: CASRGRQGGGQPQHF. For the CDR3, the DNA is TGTGCCAGCAGGGGGAGACAGGGTGGCGGGCAGCCCCAGCATTTT. V gene TRBV2 combines with J gene TRBJ1-5, with 7 positions matching TRBD1. Germline CDR1 and CDR2: SNHLY and FYNNEI. CDR3 size: 15 residues. Trimming cost V 6 bases and J 7 bases; bases outside gene matches: 12.

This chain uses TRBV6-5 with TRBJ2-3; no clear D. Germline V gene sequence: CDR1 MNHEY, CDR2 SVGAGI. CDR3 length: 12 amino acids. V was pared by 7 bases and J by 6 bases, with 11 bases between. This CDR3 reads CASKGLGDTQYF. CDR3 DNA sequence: TGTGCCAGCAAGGGTCTCGGGGATACGCAGTATTTT.

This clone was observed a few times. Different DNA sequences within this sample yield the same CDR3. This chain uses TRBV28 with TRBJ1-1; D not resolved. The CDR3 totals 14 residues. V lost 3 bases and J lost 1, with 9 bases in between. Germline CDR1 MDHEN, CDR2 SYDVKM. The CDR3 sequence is CASSFPPENTEAFF. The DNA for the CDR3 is TGTGCCAGCAGTTTTCCTCCAGAGAACACTGAAGCTTTCTTT.